The clone carrying this TCR beta chain was seen a handful of times. Its target is unknown. The data were obtained in a study of T-cell reconstitution after alpha-beta-depleted transplantation in children. Study-level findings and limits: Some patients' high day-60 TCRbeta diversity was traced to surviving recipient T cells and thymic progenitors. Reportedly, alpha-beta T cells present about two months post-transplant originated from several hundred expanded clones of graft origin. Fresh T-cell production supplied most of the T-cell counts and diversity seen one year after transplant.

V lost 6 bases, J lost 5 bases, and 13 bases lay in between. This CDR3 contains 14 residues. CDR1 and CDR2 (germline): SNHLY, FYNNEI. Unique molecular identifiers were incorporated into the prepared TCRbeta library. TCRdb reprocessed the PCR reads with MiXCR, giving one entry per CDR3 protein. The sample includes approximately 430,000 distinct CDR3 sequences, around 15% of them seen just once. The clonotype was recovered from a boy younger than two who had a stem cell transplant for Wiskott-Aldrich syndrome, so the T cells may come from the graft donor. Sequenced here: PBMCs, mostly from graft donor cells, sampled 360 days after TCRalphabeta/CD19-depleted stem cell transplant. This sequence joins TRBV2 and TRBJ2-2, with D uncertain. The CDR3 protein is CASSAMALTGELFF. CDR3 bases: TGTGCCAGCAGCGCCATGGCCCTGACCGGGGAGCTGTTTTTT.